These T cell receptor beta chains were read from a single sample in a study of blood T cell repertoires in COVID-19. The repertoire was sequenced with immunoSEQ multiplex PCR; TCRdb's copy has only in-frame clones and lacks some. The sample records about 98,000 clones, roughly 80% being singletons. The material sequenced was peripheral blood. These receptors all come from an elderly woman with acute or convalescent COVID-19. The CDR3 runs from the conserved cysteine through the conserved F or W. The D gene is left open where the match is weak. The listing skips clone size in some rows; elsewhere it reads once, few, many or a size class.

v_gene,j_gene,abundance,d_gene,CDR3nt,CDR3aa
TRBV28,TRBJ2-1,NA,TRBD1,TGTGCCAGCAGGCCGAGTGACAGGGGACCTTACAATGAGCAGTTCTTC,CASRPSDRGPYNEQFF
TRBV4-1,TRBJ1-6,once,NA,TGCGCCAGCAGCCAAGATCTTGGTCAGGGAAGAAATTCACCCCTCCACTTT,CASSQDLGQGRNSPLHF
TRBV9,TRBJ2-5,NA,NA,TGTGCCAGCAGCGTGCGACCACAGCCCGAGGCGGGGACCCAGTACTTC,CASSVRPQPEAGTQYF
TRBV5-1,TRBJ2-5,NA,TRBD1,TGCGCCAGCAGCTTGGGAGGGACAGGGTCAGAGACCCAGTACTTC,CASSLGGTGSETQYF
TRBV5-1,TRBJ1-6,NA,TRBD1,TGCGCCAGCAGCCTCAACGACAGGGTTTATTCACCCCTCCACTTT,CASSLNDRVYSPLHF
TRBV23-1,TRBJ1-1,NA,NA,TGCGCCAGCATCCCCGGGAACACTGAAGCTTTCTTT,CASIPGNTEAFF
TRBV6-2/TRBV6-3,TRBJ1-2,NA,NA,TGTGCCAGCAGCTTGAAACTCCTTAATGGCTACACCTTC,CASSLKLLNGYTF
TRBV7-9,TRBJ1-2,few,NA,TGTGCCAGCAGCTTATTCGTTAGCTACACCTTC,CASSLFVSYTF
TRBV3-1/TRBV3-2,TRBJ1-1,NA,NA,TGTGCCAGCAGCCAAGACGGGGGGACCCGAGCTTTCTTT,CASSQDGGTRAFF
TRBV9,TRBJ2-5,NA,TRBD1,TGTGCCAGCAGCGCCAGAGGAGGGGCAGGGGGCGGAGAGACCCAGTACTTC,CASSARGGAGGGETQYF
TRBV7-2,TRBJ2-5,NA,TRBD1,TGTGCCAGTGGCAACGCCACTCAGGGGGCAAAAGAGACCCAGTACTTC,CASGNATQGAKETQYF
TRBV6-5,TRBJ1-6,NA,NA,TGTGCCAGCAGACCGACCGAGGATAATTCACCCCTCCACTTT,CASRPTEDNSPLHF
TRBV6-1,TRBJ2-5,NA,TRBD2,TGTGCCAGCAGTGAACGTAAGGGGACTAGCGGTTCAGAGACCCAGTACTTC,CASSERKGTSGSETQYF
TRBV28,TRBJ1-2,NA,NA,TGTGCCAGCAGTTTTGATCGGGCAGGGGATGGCTACACCTTC,CASSFDRAGDGYTF
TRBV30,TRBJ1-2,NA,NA,TGTGCCTGGAGTGCATTTCATGGCTACACCTTC,CAWSAFHGYTF
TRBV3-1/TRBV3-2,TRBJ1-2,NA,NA,TGTGCCAGCAGCTTCCCAGGACAGAGCTATGGCTACACCTTC,CASSFPGQSYGYTF